This TCR beta chain was profiled in a study of blood T cell repertoires in COVID-19. The method was immunoSEQ multiplex PCR; TCRdb's version includes in-frame clones alone and lacks a portion of them. The repertoire includes over 150,000 clones, around 83% of them detected once, and 1% to 1.2% sits in the top ten. CDR1 MNHEY and CDR2 SVGAGI come from the germline V gene. V dropped 2 bases and J dropped 7 bases, with 9 bases sitting between them. The CDR3 has 14 residues. The sample comprised peripheral blood. The sequence was collected from a man aged 35 to 55 with acute or convalescent COVID-19. The V call is TRBV6-5, the J call TRBJ1-6; D is unresolved. The CDR3, as DNA: TGTGCCAGCAGTTACAGGAAGAGGAATTCACCCCTCCACTTT. Its translation is CASSYRKRNSPLHF.